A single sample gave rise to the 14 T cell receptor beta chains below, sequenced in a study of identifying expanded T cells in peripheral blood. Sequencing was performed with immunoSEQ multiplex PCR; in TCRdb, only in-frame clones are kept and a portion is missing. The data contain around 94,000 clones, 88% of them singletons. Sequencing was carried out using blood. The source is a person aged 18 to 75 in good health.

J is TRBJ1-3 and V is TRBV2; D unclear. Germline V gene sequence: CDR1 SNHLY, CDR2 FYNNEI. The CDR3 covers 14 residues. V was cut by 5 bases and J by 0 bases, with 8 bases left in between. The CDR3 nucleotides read TGTGCCAGCAGTACGAGAGACTCTGGAAACACCATATATTTT. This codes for CASSTRDSGNTIYF. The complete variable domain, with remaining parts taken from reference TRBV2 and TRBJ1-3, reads EPEVTQTPSHQVTQMGQEVILRCVPISNHLYFYWYRQILGQKVEFLVSFYNNEISEKSEIFDDQFSVERPDGSNFTLKIRSTKLEDSAMYFCASSTRDSGNTIYFGEGSWLTVV.

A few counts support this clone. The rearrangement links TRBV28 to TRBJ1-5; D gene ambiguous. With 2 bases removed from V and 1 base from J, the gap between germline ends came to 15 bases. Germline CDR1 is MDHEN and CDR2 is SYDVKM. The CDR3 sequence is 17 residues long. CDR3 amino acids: CASSLPGRQASNQPQHF. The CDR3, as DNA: TGTGCCAGCAGTTTACCCGGTAGGCAGGCGAGCAATCAGCCCCAGCATTTT.

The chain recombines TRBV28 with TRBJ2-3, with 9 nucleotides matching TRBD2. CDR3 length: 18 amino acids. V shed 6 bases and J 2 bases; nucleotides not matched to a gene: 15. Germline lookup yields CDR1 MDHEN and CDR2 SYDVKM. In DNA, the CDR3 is TGTGCCAGCAGCTCTCCGCGCGGCGGGAGGGCCAACACAGATACGCAGTATTTT. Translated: CASSSPRGGRANTDTQYF.

CDR3: CAILDRDYGYTF. CDR3 coding DNA: TGTGCCATCTTGGACAGGGACTATGGCTACACCTTC. V and J are TRBV19 and TRBJ1-2; 8 bases are a match to TRBD1. The CDR3 is 12 amino acids. Germline V gives CDR1 LNHDA, CDR2 SQIVND (reference sequence). V lost 10 bases to trimming and J lost 3 bases; unmatched junction nucleotides: 4.

CDR3 amino acids: CASSYGGGNQPQHF. CDR3 DNA: TGTGCCAGCAGTTATGGGGGAGGGAATCAGCCCCAGCATTTT. The gene calls are TRBV27 and TRBJ1-5, with D perhaps TRBD1 (5 bases). The V end lost 4 bases, the J end lost 4 bases, and 11 bases lay between the germline ends. The CDR3 loop spans 14 amino acids. CDR1 is MNHEY and CDR2 is SMNVEV in the germline V gene (reference sequence).

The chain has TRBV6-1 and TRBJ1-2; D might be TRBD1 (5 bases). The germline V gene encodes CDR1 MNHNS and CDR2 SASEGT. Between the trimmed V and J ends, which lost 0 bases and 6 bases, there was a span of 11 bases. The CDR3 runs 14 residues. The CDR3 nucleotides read TGTGCCAGCAGTGAAGCGCAGTCAGGGAATGGCTACACCTTC. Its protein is CASSEAQSGNGYTF.

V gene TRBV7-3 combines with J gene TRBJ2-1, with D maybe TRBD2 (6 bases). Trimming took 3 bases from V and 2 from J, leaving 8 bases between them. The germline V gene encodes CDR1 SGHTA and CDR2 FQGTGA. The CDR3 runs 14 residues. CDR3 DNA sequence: TGTGCCAGCAGCTTCGGGGGTACCTACAATGAGCAGTTCTTC. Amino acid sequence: CASSFGGTYNEQFF.

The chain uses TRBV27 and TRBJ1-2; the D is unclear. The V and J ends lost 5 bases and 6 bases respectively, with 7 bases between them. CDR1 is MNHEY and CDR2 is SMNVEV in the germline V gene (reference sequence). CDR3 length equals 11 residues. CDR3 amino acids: CASSPRNGYTF. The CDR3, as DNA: TGTGCCAGCAGTCCCAGGAATGGCTACACCTTC.

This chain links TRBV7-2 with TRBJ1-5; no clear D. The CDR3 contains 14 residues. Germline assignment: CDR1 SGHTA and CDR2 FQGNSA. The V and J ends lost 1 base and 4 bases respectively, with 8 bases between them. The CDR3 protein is CASSLGTGNQPQHF. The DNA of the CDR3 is TGTGCCAGCAGCTTAGGGACGGGAAATCAGCCCCAGCATTTT.

The CDR3 region has the DNA TGTGCCTGGGCGGACAGGGGTCGTAAGACCCAGTACTTC. As protein: CAWADRGRKTQYF. This chain uses TRBV30 with TRBJ2-5; 9 positions match TRBD1. This CDR3 spans 13 amino acids. V shed 5 bases, J shed 6 bases, and the junction held 7 bases outside the gene matches. Germline assignment: CDR1 GTSNPN and CDR2 SVGIG (reference sequence). Combining the CDR3 with reference TRBV30 and TRBJ2-5 gives the whole variable domain SQTIHQWPATLVQPVGSPLSLECTVEGTSNPNLYWYRQAAGRGLQLLFYSVGIGQISSEVPQNLSASRPQDRQFILSSKKLLLSDSGFYLCAWADRGRKTQYFGPGTRLLVL.

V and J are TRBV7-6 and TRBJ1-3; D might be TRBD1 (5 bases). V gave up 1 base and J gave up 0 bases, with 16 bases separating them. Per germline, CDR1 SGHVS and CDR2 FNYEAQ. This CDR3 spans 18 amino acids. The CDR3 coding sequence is TGTGCCAGCAGCTTAGAACGAAGTGGGACCAGCTCTGGAAACACCATATATTTT. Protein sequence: CASSLERSGTSSGNTIYF.

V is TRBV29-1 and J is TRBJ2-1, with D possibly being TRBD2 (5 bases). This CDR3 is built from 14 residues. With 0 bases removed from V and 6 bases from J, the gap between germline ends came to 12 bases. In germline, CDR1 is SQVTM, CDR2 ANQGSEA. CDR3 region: CSVEDLESGNEQFF. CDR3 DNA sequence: TGCAGCGTTGAAGATTTAGAAAGCGGCAATGAGCAGTTCTTC.

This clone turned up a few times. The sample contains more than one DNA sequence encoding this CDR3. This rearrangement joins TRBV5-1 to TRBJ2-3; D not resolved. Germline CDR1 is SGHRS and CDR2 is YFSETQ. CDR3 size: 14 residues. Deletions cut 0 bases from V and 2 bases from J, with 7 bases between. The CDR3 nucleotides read TGCGCCAGCAGCTTGGGCTCCATCACAGATACGCAGTATTTT. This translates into CASSLGSITDTQYF.

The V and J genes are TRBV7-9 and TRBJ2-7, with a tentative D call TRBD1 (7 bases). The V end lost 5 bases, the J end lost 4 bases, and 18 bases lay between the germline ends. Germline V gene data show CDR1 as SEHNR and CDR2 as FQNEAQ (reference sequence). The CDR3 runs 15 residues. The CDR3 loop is CASSRGGGETYEQYF. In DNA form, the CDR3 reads TGTGCCAGCAGCCGAGGAGGGGGCGAGACGTACGAGCAGTACTTC.